This T cell receptor beta chain was recorded in a study of neoadjuvant nivolumab and ipilimumab in lung cancer. This clone occurred once. Method: immunoSEQ multiplex PCR; TCRdb's copy keeps in-frame clones and lacks some. The sample includes about 25,000 clones, 82% of them seen just once. Trimming removed 4 bases at V and 0 bases at J, with 10 bases between. Germline loops: CDR1 MDHEN, CDR2 SYDVKM. This CDR3 has 15 amino acids. This sequence was found in an adult with non-small cell lung cancer. The chain uses TRBV28 and TRBJ1-5; D gene ambiguous. The source material was tumor tissue, sampled after neoadjuvant nivolumab, alone or with ipilimumab, at or shortly before surgery. The chain's CDR3 is CASSYDTDSNQPQHF. The CDR3 DNA follows: TGTGCCAGCAGTTACGATACAGATAGCAATCAGCCCCAGCATTTT.